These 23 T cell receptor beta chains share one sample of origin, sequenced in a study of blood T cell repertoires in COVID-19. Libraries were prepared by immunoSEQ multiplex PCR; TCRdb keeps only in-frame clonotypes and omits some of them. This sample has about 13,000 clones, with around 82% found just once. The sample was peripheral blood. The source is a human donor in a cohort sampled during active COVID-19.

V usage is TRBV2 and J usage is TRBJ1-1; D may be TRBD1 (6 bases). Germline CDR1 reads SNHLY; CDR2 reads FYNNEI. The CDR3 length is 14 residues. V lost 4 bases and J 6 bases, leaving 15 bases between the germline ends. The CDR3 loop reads CASSGKGVGPEAFF. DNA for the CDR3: TGTGCCAGCAGTGGTAAGGGGGTAGGGCCTGAAGCTTTCTTT.

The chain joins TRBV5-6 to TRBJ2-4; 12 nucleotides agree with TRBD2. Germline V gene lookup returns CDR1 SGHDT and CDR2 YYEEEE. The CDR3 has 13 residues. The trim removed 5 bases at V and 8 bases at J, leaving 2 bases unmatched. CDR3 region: CASRTSGGDIQYF. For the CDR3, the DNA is TGTGCCAGCAGGACTAGCGGGGGAGACATTCAGTACTTC.

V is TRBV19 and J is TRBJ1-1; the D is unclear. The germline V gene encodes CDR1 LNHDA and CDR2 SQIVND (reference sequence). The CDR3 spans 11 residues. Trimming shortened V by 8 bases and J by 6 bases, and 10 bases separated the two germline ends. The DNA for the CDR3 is TGTGCCAGTGTAATCCAGGCTGAAGCTTTCTTT. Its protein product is CASVIQAEAFF.

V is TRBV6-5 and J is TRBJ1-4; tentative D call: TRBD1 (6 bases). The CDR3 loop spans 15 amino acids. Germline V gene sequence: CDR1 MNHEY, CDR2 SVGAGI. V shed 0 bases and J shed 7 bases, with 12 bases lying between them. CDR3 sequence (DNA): TGTGCCAGCAGTTACTCCTTGCAGGGGACTGAAAAACTGTTTTTT. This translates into CASSYSLQGTEKLFF.

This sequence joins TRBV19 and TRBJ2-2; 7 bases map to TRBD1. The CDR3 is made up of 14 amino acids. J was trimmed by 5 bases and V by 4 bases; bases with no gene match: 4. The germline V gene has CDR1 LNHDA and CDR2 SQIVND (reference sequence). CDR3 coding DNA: TGTGCCAGTAGTACGGGACAGATTACCGGGGAGCTGTTTTTT. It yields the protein CASSTGQITGELFF.

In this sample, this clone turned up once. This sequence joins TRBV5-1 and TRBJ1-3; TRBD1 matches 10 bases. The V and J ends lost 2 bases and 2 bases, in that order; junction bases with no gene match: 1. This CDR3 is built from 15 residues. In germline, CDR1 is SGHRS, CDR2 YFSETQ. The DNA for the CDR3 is TGCGCCAGCAGCTTTGACAGGGGGCCTGGAAACACCATATATTTT. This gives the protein CASSFDRGPGNTIYF.

CDR3 in amino acids: CASGGASQPQHF. The CDR3 DNA sequence: TGTGCCAGCGGGGGGGCGTCTCAGCCCCAGCATTTT. This sequence joins TRBV6-6 and TRBJ1-5; a weak D match, TRBD1 (6 bases). Germline V gene lookup returns CDR1 MNHNY and CDR2 SVGAGI (reference sequence). This CDR3 spans 12 amino acids. V lost 8 bases, J lost 6 bases, and 11 bases lay in between.

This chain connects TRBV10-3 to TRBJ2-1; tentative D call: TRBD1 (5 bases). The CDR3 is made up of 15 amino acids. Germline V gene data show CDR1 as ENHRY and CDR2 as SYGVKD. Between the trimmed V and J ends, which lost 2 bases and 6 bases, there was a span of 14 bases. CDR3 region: CAISEAQGKFNEQFF. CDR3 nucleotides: TGTGCCATCAGTGAGGCCCAGGGCAAGTTCAATGAGCAGTTCTTC.

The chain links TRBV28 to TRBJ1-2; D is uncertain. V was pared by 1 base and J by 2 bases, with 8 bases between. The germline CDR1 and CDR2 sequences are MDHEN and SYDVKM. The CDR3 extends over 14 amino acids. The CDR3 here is CASSLLAVNYGYTF. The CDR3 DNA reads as TGTGCCAGCAGTTTATTGGCAGTAAACTATGGCTACACCTTC.

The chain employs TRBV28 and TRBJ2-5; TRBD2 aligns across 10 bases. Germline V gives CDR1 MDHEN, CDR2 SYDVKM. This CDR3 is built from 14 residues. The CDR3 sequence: CGTSGGASWETQYF. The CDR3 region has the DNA TGTGGCACGAGCGGGGGGGCCAGTTGGGAGACCCAGTACTTC.

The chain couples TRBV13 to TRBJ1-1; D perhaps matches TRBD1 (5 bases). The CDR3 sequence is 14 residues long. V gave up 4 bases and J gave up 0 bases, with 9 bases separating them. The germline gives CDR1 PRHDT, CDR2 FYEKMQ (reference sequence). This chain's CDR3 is CASSSGLLNTEAFF. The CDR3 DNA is TGTGCCAGCAGCTCGGGACTTTTGAACACTGAAGCTTTCTTT. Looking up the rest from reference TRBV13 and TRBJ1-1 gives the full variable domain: AAGVIQSPRHLIKEKRETATLKCYPIPRHDTVYWYQQGPGQDPQFLISFYEKMQSDKGSIPDRFSAQQFSDYHSELNMSSLELGDSALYFCASSSGLLNTEAFFGQGTRLTVV.

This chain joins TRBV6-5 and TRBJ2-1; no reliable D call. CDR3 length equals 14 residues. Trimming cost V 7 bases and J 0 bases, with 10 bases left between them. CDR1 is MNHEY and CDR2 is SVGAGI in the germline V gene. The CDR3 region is CASKDSYSYNEQFF. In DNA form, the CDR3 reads TGTGCCAGCAAAGACTCGTACTCCTACAATGAGCAGTTCTTC.

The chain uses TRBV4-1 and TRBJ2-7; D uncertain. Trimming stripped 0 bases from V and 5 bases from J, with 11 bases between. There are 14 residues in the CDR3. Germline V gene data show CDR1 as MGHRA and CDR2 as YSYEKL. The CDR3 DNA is TGCGCCAGCAGCCAAGAACAGTTCGGCGACGAGCAGTACTTC. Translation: CASSQEQFGDEQYF.

The CDR3 here is CASWGDSSYEQYF. CDR3 in DNA: TGTGCCAGCTGGGGGGACAGCTCCTACGAGCAGTACTTC. The rearrangement uses TRBV2 and TRBJ2-7; D possibly corresponds to TRBD1 (7 bases). There are 13 residues in the CDR3. Between the trimmed V and J ends, which lost 8 bases and 0 bases, there was a span of 11 bases. Germline values: CDR1 SNHLY, CDR2 FYNNEI.

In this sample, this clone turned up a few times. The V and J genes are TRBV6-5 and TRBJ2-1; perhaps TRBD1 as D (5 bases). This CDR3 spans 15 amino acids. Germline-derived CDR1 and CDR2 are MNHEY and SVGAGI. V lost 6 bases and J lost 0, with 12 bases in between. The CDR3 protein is CASRLIGVSYNEQFF. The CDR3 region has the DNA TGTGCCAGCAGACTAATAGGGGTCTCCTACAATGAGCAGTTCTTC.

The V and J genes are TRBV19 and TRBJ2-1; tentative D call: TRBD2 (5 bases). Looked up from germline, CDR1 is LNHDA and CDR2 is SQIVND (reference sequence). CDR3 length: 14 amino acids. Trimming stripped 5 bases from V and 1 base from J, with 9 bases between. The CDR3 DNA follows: TGTGCCAGTAGTGGTCGGAGGTCCTACAATGAGCAGTTCTTC. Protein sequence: CASSGRRSYNEQFF.

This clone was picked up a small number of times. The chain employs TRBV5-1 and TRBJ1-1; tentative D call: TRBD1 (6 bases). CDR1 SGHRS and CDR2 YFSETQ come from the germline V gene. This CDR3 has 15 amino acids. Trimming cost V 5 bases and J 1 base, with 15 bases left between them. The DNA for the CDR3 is TGCGCCAGCAGTCGGAGGACAGTGGCGAACACTGAAGCTTTCTTT. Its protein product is CASSRRTVANTEAFF.

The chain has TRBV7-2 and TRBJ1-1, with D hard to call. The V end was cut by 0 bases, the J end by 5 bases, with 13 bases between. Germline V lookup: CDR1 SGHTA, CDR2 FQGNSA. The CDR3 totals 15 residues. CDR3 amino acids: CASSLAVAGRTEAFF. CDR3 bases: TGTGCCAGCAGCTTAGCTGTCGCAGGAAGAACTGAAGCTTTCTTT.

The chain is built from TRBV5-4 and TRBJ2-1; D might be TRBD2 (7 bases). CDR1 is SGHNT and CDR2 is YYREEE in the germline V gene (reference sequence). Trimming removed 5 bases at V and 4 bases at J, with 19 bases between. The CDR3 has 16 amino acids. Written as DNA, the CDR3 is TGTGCCAGCAGACCGGGGGCTAGCGGCACTTACAATGAGCAGTTCTTC. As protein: CASRPGASGTYNEQFF.

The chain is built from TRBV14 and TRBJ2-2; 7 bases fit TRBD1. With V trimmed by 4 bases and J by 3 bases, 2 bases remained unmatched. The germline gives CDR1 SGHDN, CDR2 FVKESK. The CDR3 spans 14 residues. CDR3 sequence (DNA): TGTGCCAGCAGCCGGGACAGATACACCGGGGAGCTGTTTTTT. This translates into CASSRDRYTGELFF.

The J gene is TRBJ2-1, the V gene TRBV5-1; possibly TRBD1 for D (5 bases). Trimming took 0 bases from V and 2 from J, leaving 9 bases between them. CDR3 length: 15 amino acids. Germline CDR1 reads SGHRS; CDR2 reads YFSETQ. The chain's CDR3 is CASSLVGQAYNEQFF. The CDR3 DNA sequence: TGCGCCAGCAGCTTGGTTGGACAAGCCTACAATGAGCAGTTCTTC.

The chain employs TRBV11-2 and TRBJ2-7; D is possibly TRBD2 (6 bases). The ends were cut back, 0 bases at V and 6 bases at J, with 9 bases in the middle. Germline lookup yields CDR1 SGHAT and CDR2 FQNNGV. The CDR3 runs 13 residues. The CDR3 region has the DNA TGTGCCAGCAGCTTAGATGGAGGGCGCGAGCAGTACTTC. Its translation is CASSLDGGREQYF.

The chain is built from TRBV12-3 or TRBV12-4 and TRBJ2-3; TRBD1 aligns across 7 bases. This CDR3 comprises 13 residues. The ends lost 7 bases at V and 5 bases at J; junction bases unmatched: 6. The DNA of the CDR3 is TGTGCCAGCACCGTTACAGGGGTAGATACGCAGTATTTT. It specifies CASTVTGVDTQYF.